Below, 27 T cell receptor beta chains from the same sample are listed, as sequenced in a study of shared clonotypes between healthy human individuals. The protocol was immunoSEQ multiplex PCR, while the TCRdb copy is restricted to in-frame clones and leaves out a portion. The repertoire holds 2 million to 2.5 million clones, with about 92% as singletons. The naive CD8 population came from CD45RO-negative cells selected for CCR7, without terminally differentiated effector memory CD45RA+ cells. Sequenced sample: naive CD8+ T cells from PBMCs. Receptor source: a man between 18 and 35 years old in good health. Some clones in this sample may be carry-over from other donors' samples.

This rearrangement joins TRBV4-3 to TRBJ2-7; D gene unclear. The CDR3 totals 16 residues. Germline CDR1 LGHNA, CDR2 YSLEER. V lost 0 bases, J lost 3 bases, and 15 bases lay in between. Here the CDR3 reads CASSQEFPQDLYEQYF. DNA for the CDR3: TGCGCCAGCAGCCAAGAATTCCCCCAGGACCTCTACGAGCAGTACTTC.

The chain uses TRBV6-6 and TRBJ2-7, with D hard to call. Germline V gene sequence: CDR1 MNHNY, CDR2 SVGAGI (reference sequence). With 4 bases removed from V and 3 bases from J, the gap between germline ends came to 7 bases. The CDR3 totals 12 residues. The CDR3 sequence: CASSFDGYEQYF. The CDR3, as DNA: TGTGCCAGCAGTTTTGACGGCTACGAGCAGTACTTC.

The chain joins TRBV4-3 to TRBJ1-4, with 10 nucleotides matching TRBD1. Per the germline V gene, CDR1 is LGHNA and CDR2 is YSLEER. The junction had 14 bases not matched to a gene; V was cut back by 5 bases and J by 2 bases. CDR3 length: 19 amino acids. The CDR3 region is CASSENRPGTGVTNEKLFF. Written as DNA, the CDR3 is TGCGCCAGCAGCGAAAACCGCCCCGGGACAGGGGTGACTAATGAAAAACTGTTTTTT.

The chain uses TRBV4-1 and TRBJ1-1; D is undetermined. This CDR3 comprises 14 residues. CDR1 and CDR2 (germline): MGHRA, YSYEKL. V was shortened by 4 bases and J by 9 bases, with 18 bases between the two germline ends. The CDR3 spells CASSPSVVNSKAFF. CDR3 in DNA: TGCGCCAGCAGCCCATCCGTCGTTAACAGCAAAGCTTTCTTT.

The V call is TRBV6-1, the J call TRBJ2-7, with 7 nucleotides matching TRBD2. CDR3 length: 16 amino acids. V lost 4 bases, J lost 3 bases, and 12 bases stayed unmatched. CDR1 MNHNS and CDR2 SASEGT come from the germline V gene. The CDR3 spells CASSVSPGGSHYEQYF. Written as DNA, the CDR3 is TGTGCCAGCAGTGTGTCCCCCGGGGGGTCCCACTACGAGCAGTACTTC.

The chain links TRBV4-1 to TRBJ1-1, with D possibly being TRBD1 (6 bases). The CDR3 contains 12 residues. CDR1 MGHRA and CDR2 YSYEKL come from the germline V gene. V lost 4 bases, J lost 8 bases, and 11 bases lay in between. CDR3 DNA: TGCGCCAGCAGCCGAGACAGGACCGAAGCTTTCTTT. This translates into CASSRDRTEAFF.

This chain connects TRBV9 to TRBJ1-2, with 7 bases lining up with TRBD1. Germline CDR1 and CDR2: SGDLS and YYNGEE. V lost 0 bases, J lost 8 bases, and 13 bases stayed unmatched. This CDR3 comprises 16 residues. The CDR3 coding sequence is TGTGCCAGCAGCGTAGGGATGGCAGGGGGGACGCAGGGCTACACCTTC. Translated: CASSVGMAGGTQGYTF.

V usage is TRBV14 and J usage is TRBJ2-1, with D perhaps matching TRBD2 (6 bases). The germline V gene has CDR1 SGHDN and CDR2 FVKESK. With 1 base removed from V and 0 bases from J, the gap between germline ends came to 13 bases. The CDR3 is 17 residues long. CDR3 amino acids: CASSQGPGLSSYNEQFF. The CDR3 DNA follows: TGTGCCAGCAGCCAAGGCCCGGGACTCAGCTCCTACAATGAGCAGTTCTTC.

The chain links TRBV19 to TRBJ1-1; 9 positions agree with TRBD1. The junction had 11 bases not matched to a gene; V was cut back by 3 bases and J by 0 bases. CDR1 is LNHDA, CDR2 SQIVND, per germline (reference sequence). This CDR3 contains 18 residues. In DNA form, the CDR3 reads TGTGCCAGTAGTATCGCCTTCTACAGGGGGCGATTGAACACTGAAGCTTTCTTT. It translates to CASSIAFYRGRLNTEAFF.

V is TRBV5-6 and J is TRBJ2-7, with D maybe TRBD2 (6 bases). This CDR3 is built from 14 residues. V was cut by 0 bases and J by 3 bases, with 10 bases left in between. The V gene's germline CDR1 is SGHDT and CDR2 YYEEEE. CDR3 amino acids: CASSLESRDYEQYF. The CDR3 DNA reads as TGTGCCAGCAGCTTGGAGTCGCGGGACTACGAGCAGTACTTC.

This chain joins TRBV15 and TRBJ1-5, with D possibly matching TRBD1 (6 bases). CDR1 and CDR2 (germline): LNHNV, YYDKDF (reference sequence). Deletions cut 4 bases from V and 4 bases from J, with 14 bases between. The length of the CDR3 is 15 residues. CDR3 loop: CATSNRLDRNQPQHF. The CDR3 nucleotides are TGTGCCACCAGCAACCGCCTGGACAGAAATCAGCCCCAGCATTTT.

V gene TRBV28 combines with J gene TRBJ2-7; a possible D gene is TRBD2 (6 bases). V was cut by 4 bases and J by 5 bases, with 18 bases left in between. Germline CDR1 reads MDHEN; CDR2 reads SYDVKM. The CDR3 has 15 residues. Written as DNA, the CDR3 is TGTGCCAGCAGTTCCTTACCGATAGGCGGGAACGAGCAGTACTTC. It encodes CASSSLPIGGNEQYF.

J is TRBJ2-1 and V is TRBV10-1; D gene unclear. Trimming took 6 bases from V and 7 from J, leaving 4 bases between them. CDR1 WNHNN and CDR2 SYGVQD come from the germline V gene (reference sequence). This CDR3 has 10 residues. CDR3 bases: TGCGCCAGCAGAATAAATGAGCAGTTCTTC. It translates to CASRINEQFF.

V gene TRBV25-1 combines with J gene TRBJ2-7; D might be TRBD1 (5 bases). Germline values: CDR1 MGHDK, CDR2 SYGVNS. V was pared by 0 bases and J by 4 bases, with 13 bases between. The CDR3 contains 15 residues. CDR3 sequence (DNA): TGTGCCAGCAGTGAATATGGGGATGGGGCTTACGAGCAGTACTTC. Residues: CASSEYGDGAYEQYF.

This clone was seen only a few times. The chain recombines TRBV29-1 with TRBJ1-1, with unresolved D. The V end lost 2 bases, the J end lost 8 bases, and 12 bases lay between the germline ends. The CDR3 contains 12 residues. From germline, CDR1 is SQVTM and CDR2 ANQGSEA. Here the CDR3 DNA reads TGCAGCGTTGAACGCGGCCGGTCGGAAGCTTTCTTT. Translation: CSVERGRSEAFF.

The chain couples TRBV6-1 to TRBJ2-2, with a possible D match to TRBD2 (6 bases). Per germline, CDR1 MNHNS and CDR2 SASEGT. V lost 2 bases to trimming and J lost 4 bases, with 20 bases between them. The CDR3 length is 18 residues. For the CDR3, the DNA is TGTGCCAGCAGTGAATTTGCCTTCCGGAGGGCTTCCACCGGGGAGCTGTTTTTT. Its protein product is CASSEFAFRRASTGELFF.

The V call is TRBV29-1, the J call TRBJ2-7; the D gene is possibly TRBD2 (6 bases). Trimming removed 7 bases from V and 2 bases from J, with 15 bases in between. The length of the CDR3 is 13 residues. CDR1 is SQVTM, CDR2 ANQGSEA, per germline. The CDR3 here is CSALGGFPYEQYF. The CDR3 nucleotides are TGCAGCGCACTCGGGGGTTTCCCCTACGAGCAGTACTTC.

The V and J genes are TRBV10-1 and TRBJ2-7, with D tentatively TRBD1 (6 bases). The germline CDR1 and CDR2 sequences are WNHNN and SYGVQD (reference sequence). The CDR3 extends over 14 amino acids. V dropped 2 bases and J dropped 3 bases, with 11 bases sitting between them. The CDR3: CASSEAGAGYEQYF. In nucleotides, the CDR3 is TGCGCCAGCAGTGAGGCAGGGGCTGGCTACGAGCAGTACTTC.

For this clone: The sample holds other DNA sequences that translate to the same CDR3. The chain employs TRBV27 and TRBJ2-6; D unresolved. The CDR3 extends over 14 amino acids. Trimming cost V 3 bases and J 1 base, with 4 bases left between them. Looked up from germline, CDR1 is MNHEY and CDR2 is SMNVEV (reference sequence). The CDR3 DNA follows: TGTGCCAGCAGTTTGAGATCTGGGGCCAACGTCCTGACTTTC. Translating it yields CASSLRSGANVLTF.

The chain combines TRBV5-1 with TRBJ2-3; D remains unclear. Deletions cut 0 bases from V and 3 bases from J, with 20 bases between. CDR1 and CDR2 from the germline V gene are SGHRS and YFSETQ. The CDR3 covers 18 residues. The DNA of the CDR3 is TGCGCCAGCAGCTTGGCCCAATCGAGAAAGAGGTTTACAGATACGCAGTATTTT. Translation: CASSLAQSRKRFTDTQYF.

The chain links TRBV9 to TRBJ2-1; D possibly uses TRBD1 or TRBD2 (5 bases each). Trimming pared 1 base from V and 8 bases from J, leaving 16 bases between. From germline, CDR1 is SGDLS and CDR2 YYNGEE. The CDR3 spans 15 residues. This CDR3 reads CASSVQTGLGDEQFF. In DNA, the CDR3 is TGTGCCAGCAGCGTACAAACGGGGTTGGGGGATGAGCAGTTCTTC.

The chain recombines TRBV6-5 with TRBJ2-7, with 7 bases fitting TRBD2. This CDR3 contains 14 residues. V shed 8 bases and J 6 bases; nucleotides not matched to a gene: 13. Germline CDR1 is MNHEY and CDR2 is SVGAGI. The CDR3, as DNA: TGTGCCAGCCTTAAGACGGGAGCGGGAAGCGAGCAGTACTTC. It specifies CASLKTGAGSEQYF.

Turning to this clone: Other DNA sequences in the sample encode the same CDR3. The rearrangement joins TRBV19 to TRBJ1-1; 8 nucleotides match TRBD1. Germline V gene lookup returns CDR1 LNHDA and CDR2 SQIVND (reference sequence). V dropped 2 bases and J dropped 7; count of bases not matched to a gene: 3. The CDR3 consists of 13 residues. The CDR3 reads CASSIQQGGEAFF. DNA of the CDR3: TGTGCCAGTAGTATACAACAGGGGGGTGAAGCTTTCTTT.

The chain carries TRBV7-9 and TRBJ1-2, with D possibly matching TRBD1 (5 bases). CDR3 length equals 14 residues. CDR1 is SEHNR, CDR2 FQNEAQ, per germline (reference sequence). Between the trimmed V and J ends, which lost 0 bases and 5 bases, there was a span of 10 bases. CDR3 nucleotide sequence: TGTGCCAGCAGCTTAGCGGTGACAGATTATGGCTACACCTTC. Translating it yields CASSLAVTDYGYTF.

The chain is built from TRBV6-1 and TRBJ2-1, with D possibly being TRBD2 (6 bases). Germline CDR1 is MNHNS and CDR2 is SASEGT. This CDR3 region has 13 residues. The V end lost 8 bases, the J end lost 6 bases, and 14 bases lay between the germline ends. The CDR3 reads CASPPLGGNEQFF. The CDR3 bases are TGTGCCAGCCCCCCCCTGGGAGGCAATGAGCAGTTCTTC.

The table lists this clone with a count of one. The V and J genes are TRBV10-1 and TRBJ2-1, with TRBD2 identical over 12 bases. The CDR3 runs 19 residues. With V trimmed by 4 bases and J by 10 bases, 20 bases remained unmatched. CDR1 is WNHNN, CDR2 SYGVQD, per germline (reference sequence). Here the CDR3 DNA reads TGCGCCAGCAGTGGGGTAAGGGCTAGCGGGAGGGCACTCGGAGGAGAGCAGTTCTTC. Protein sequence: CASSGVRASGRALGGEQFF.

The CDR3 here is CASSAEGGRYEQYF. CDR3 nucleotides: TGCGCCAGCAGTGCGGAGGGAGGCCGGTACGAGCAGTACTTC. The chain uses TRBV10-2 and TRBJ2-7; weak D call: TRBD2 (6 bases). Trimming removed 4 bases from V and 4 bases from J, with 14 bases in between. The CDR3 has 14 amino acids. Germline-derived CDR1 and CDR2 are WSHSY and SAAADI.